This paragraph reports one T cell receptor (beta chain). This CDR3 is 18 amino acids long. V was pared by 0 bases and J by 5 bases, with 23 bases between. CDR1 is LGHDT, CDR2 YNNKEL, per germline (reference sequence). This sample is drawn from a study of stem cell transplantation in POMP-related autoinflammatory disease. Method: immunoSEQ multiplex PCR; TCRdb's copy keeps in-frame clones and lacks some. The table includes 8,000 to 9,000 clones, 88% detected once. Source: CD8+ T cells from PBMCs, taken after stem cell transplantation. This chain joins TRBV3-1 (or the pseudogene TRBV3-2) and TRBJ2-7; D gene unclear. The source of this sequence is a human patient with POMP-related autoinflammation and immune dysregulation (PRAID). The T cells may partly be graft donor cells. As DNA, the CDR3 is TGTGCCAGCAGCCAAGATGGAAGTTTGGCAGCCCAGGAGCACGAGCAGTACTTC. This translates into CASSQDGSLAAQEHEQYF.